The 3 T cell receptor beta chains listed next were all sequenced from one sample in a study of shared clonotypes between healthy human individuals. TCRdb keeps only in-frame clones here, not all; method: immunoSEQ multiplex PCR. The sample lists 560,000 or so clones, roughly 96% occurring once. Naive CD8 cells lacked CD45RO, underwent positive selection for CCR7 and left out terminally differentiated effector memory CD45RA+ cells. The sample was naive CD8+ T cells sorted from blood. Receptor source: a woman in her thirties in good health.

J is TRBJ2-5 and V is TRBV2; a possible D gene is TRBD2 (6 bases). The germline V gene encodes CDR1 SNHLY and CDR2 FYNNEI. V was pared by 4 bases and J by 1 base, with 19 bases between. The CDR3 is 17 amino acids. The CDR3 DNA is TGTGCCAGCAGTGGGGACTCCCGAGGACCATTCCAAGAGACCCAGTACTTC. Residues: CASSGDSRGPFQETQYF. Complete variable domain (other parts from reference TRBV2 and TRBJ2-5): EPEVTQTPSHQVTQMGQEVILRCVPISNHLYFYWYRQILGQKVEFLVSFYNNEISEKSEIFDDQFSVERPDGSNFTLKIRSTKLEDSAMYFCASSGDSRGPFQETQYFGPGTRLLVL.

CDR3 sequence reads: CASSLATVSSYEQYF. The CDR3 DNA reads as TGTGCCAGCAGCTTAGCAACGGTGAGCTCCTACGAGCAGTACTTC. The chain employs TRBV7-8 and TRBJ2-7; D is uncertain. The CDR3 has 15 residues. Germline CDR1 reads SGHVS; CDR2 reads FQNEAQ. V was pared by 0 bases and J by 0 bases, with 9 bases between.

V gene TRBV27 combines with J gene TRBJ1-5, with D hard to call. The V and J ends lost 8 bases and 2 bases respectively, with 13 bases between them. The CDR3 totals 14 residues. The V gene's germline CDR1 is MNHEY and CDR2 SMNVEV (reference sequence). The CDR3 sequence is CASSHDGGNQPQHF. In nucleotides, the CDR3 is TGTGCCAGCTCCCATGACGGCGGCAATCAGCCCCAGCATTTT.